This TCR beta chain was obtained from a study of T-cell reconstitution after alpha-beta-depleted transplantation in children. The TCRbeta library was prepared with unique molecular identifiers. TCRdb re-called the PCR reads with MiXCR, one entry per CDR3 protein. The data show 700,000 or so distinct CDR3 sequences, roughly 14% seen once. Study-level points and caveats: Surviving recipient T cells and thymic progenitors underlay high day-60 TCRbeta diversity in some patients. About two months after transplant, alpha-beta T cells reportedly came from several hundred expanded graft clones. At one year after transplant, newly produced T cells mostly accounted for T-cell counts and diversity.

With 5 bases removed from V and 6 bases from J, the gap between germline ends came to 15 bases. This CDR3 is 13 amino acids long. Looked up from germline, CDR1 is SQVTM and CDR2 is ANQGSEA. This clonotype was counted a few times. The antigen is unknown. The receptor's source is a girl aged 2 to 9 with congenital amegakaryocytic thrombocytopenia, due to receive a stem cell transplant. The chain is built from TRBV29-1 and TRBJ2-3, with a tentative D call TRBD1 (5 bases). Sample: PBMCs, taken before TCRalphabeta/CD19-depleted stem cell transplant. The CDR3 DNA is TGCAGCGTTTCGGGCAGGGTGAGGGATACGCAGTATTTT. Translated, it gives CSVSGRVRDTQYF.